The 27 T cell receptor beta chains reported below all come from one sample, sequenced in a study of blood T cell repertoires in COVID-19. TCRdb's copy holds only in-frame clones and misses some; the assay was immunoSEQ multiplex PCR. The table has approximately 330,000 clones, over 75% seen once. The sequenced material came from peripheral blood. The receptor source for this set is a woman aged 50 to 60 with active or convalescent COVID-19.

This chain connects TRBV10-3 to TRBJ2-7, with D possibly matching TRBD2 (5 bases). Germline CDR1 is ENHRY and CDR2 is SYGVKD. The V and J ends lost 5 bases and 0 bases respectively, with 14 bases between them. The CDR3 sequence is 15 residues long. In DNA, the CDR3 is TGTGCCATCAGTAGGACTTTTTTAAGCTCCTACGAGCAGTACTTC. Amino acids: CAISRTFLSSYEQYF.

The chain uses TRBV3-1 (or the pseudogene TRBV3-2) and TRBJ2-2, with 7 bases aligning to TRBD2. V dropped 2 bases and J dropped 7; count of bases not matched to a gene: 4. This CDR3 has 14 residues. Germline V CDR1 and CDR2: LGHDT, YNNKEL (reference sequence). The CDR3 loop is CASSQRAGRGELFF. In DNA form, the CDR3 reads TGTGCCAGCAGCCAACGAGCGGGGCGCGGGGAGCTGTTTTTT.

V and J are TRBV9 and TRBJ2-5; tentatively, D is TRBD2 (5 bases). Germline V CDR1 and CDR2: SGDLS, YYNGEE. CDR3 length equals 15 residues. Trimming took 0 bases from V and 2 from J, leaving 11 bases between them. The chain's CDR3 is CASSVAGVLQETQYF. Written as DNA, the CDR3 is TGTGCCAGCAGCGTAGCCGGGGTACTTCAAGAGACCCAGTACTTC.

V gene TRBV7-2 combines with J gene TRBJ1-5; a weak D match, TRBD1 (5 bases). The CDR3 sequence is 15 residues long. The germline V gene encodes CDR1 SGHTA and CDR2 FQGNSA. The V gene lost 5 bases and the J gene lost 4 bases, with 15 bases spanning the gap. DNA for the CDR3: TGTGCCAGCAGCACGGGACTCGGGGCTAATCAGCCCCAGCATTTT. It encodes CASSTGLGANQPQHF.

The J gene is TRBJ1-2, the V gene TRBV6-5; D is uncertain. Per the germline V gene, CDR1 is MNHEY and CDR2 is SVGAGI. CDR3 length: 14 amino acids. Deletions cut 3 bases from V and 2 bases from J, with 10 bases between. Here the CDR3 reads CASSYNHGNYGYTF. The CDR3 DNA sequence: TGTGCCAGCAGTTATAACCACGGGAACTATGGCTACACCTTC.

The V gene is TRBV7-2, the J gene TRBJ2-3; 8 bases agree with TRBD2. After removal of 3 bases from V and 2 bases from J, the junction contained 7 bases not matched to a gene. Germline CDR1 and CDR2: SGHTA and FQGNSA. The length of the CDR3 is 16 residues. This CDR3 is CASSFRRGGPTDTQYF. The CDR3 DNA reads as TGTGCCAGCAGCTTTAGACGGGGGGGCCCCACAGATACGCAGTATTTT. Variable domain in full (rest from reference TRBV7-2 and TRBJ2-3): GAGVSQSPSNKVTEKGKDVELRCDPISGHTALYWYRQSLGQGLEFLIYFQGNSAPDKSGLPSDRFSAERTGGSVSTLTIQRTQQEDSAVYLCASSFRRGGPTDTQYFGPGTRLTVL.

The chain's CDR3 is CASSETDRGYQPQHF. The CDR3 DNA reads TGCGCCAGCAGTGAGACGGACAGGGGCTATCAGCCCCAGCATTTT. The chain carries TRBV10-2 and TRBJ1-5; 9 bases line up with TRBD1. The CDR3 is 15 residues long. With 2 bases clipped from V and 5 bases from J, the junction kept 4 bases outside the gene matches. Looked up from germline, CDR1 is WSHSY and CDR2 is SAAADI.

The J gene is TRBJ1-3, the V gene TRBV2, with TRBD1 as a possible D gene (5 bases). Germline V lookup: CDR1 SNHLY, CDR2 FYNNEI. Trimming left V 6 bases short and J 0 bases short, with 12 bases between. This CDR3 is 15 amino acids long. The CDR3 nucleotides read TGTGCCAGCAGCCCGACAGTTGACTCTGGAAACACCATATATTTT. Protein sequence: CASSPTVDSGNTIYF. The whole variable domain, filled in from reference TRBV2 and TRBJ1-3, reads EPEVTQTPSHQVTQMGQEVILRCVPISNHLYFYWYRQILGQKVEFLVSFYNNEISEKSEIFDDQFSVERPDGSNFTLKIRSTKLEDSAMYFCASSPTVDSGNTIYFGEGSWLTVV.

The chain uses TRBV7-2 and TRBJ2-1; the match to TRBD2 covers 8 bases. Germline loops: CDR1 SGHTA, CDR2 FQGNSA. The CDR3 contains 13 residues. Germline trimming cut 5 bases from V and 10 bases from J; bases unmatched to any gene: 7. CDR3 sequence reads: CASSPRGGHEQFF. CDR3 DNA: TGTGCCAGCAGCCCTCGGGGGGGGCACGAGCAGTTCTTC.

The CDR3 coding sequence is TGTGCCAGCAGCTTATTGTTAAGGGGGAAAGAGGCTGAAGCTTTCTTT. Amino acid sequence: CASSLLLRGKEAEAFF. The chain is built from TRBV7-9 and TRBJ1-1; D is perhaps TRBD1 (6 bases). Trimming removed 2 bases at V and 6 bases at J, with 19 bases between. CDR1 and CDR2 (germline): SEHNR, FQNEAQ (reference sequence). CDR3 size: 16 residues. Combining the CDR3 with reference TRBV7-9 and TRBJ1-1 gives the whole variable domain DTGVSQNPRHKITKRGQNVTFRCDPISEHNRLYWYRQTLGQGPEFLTYFQNEAQLEKSRLLSDRFSAERPKGSFSTLEIQRTEQGDSAMYLCASSLLLRGKEAEAFFGQGTRLTVV.

The rearrangement joins TRBV29-1 to TRBJ1-2; unclear D gene. The CDR3 length is 12 residues. Trimming pared 4 bases from V and 4 bases from J, leaving 10 bases between. The germline CDR1 and CDR2 sequences are SQVTM and ANQGSEA. CDR3 residues: CSVGDTVYGYTF. DNA for the CDR3: TGCAGCGTTGGTGACACCGTCTATGGCTACACCTTC. The whole variable domain, filled in from reference TRBV29-1 and TRBJ1-2, reads SAVISQKPSRDICQRGTSLTIQCQVDSQVTMMFWYRQQPGQSLTLIATANQGSEATYESGFVIDKFPISRPNLTFSTLTVSNMSPEDSSIYLCSVGDTVYGYTFGSGTRLTVV.

The chain links TRBV18 to TRBJ1-2; possibly TRBD1 for D (5 bases). This CDR3 is 12 amino acids long. Germline V gene sequence: CDR1 KGHSH, CDR2 LQKENI. Trimming stripped 2 bases from V and 8 bases from J, with 9 bases between. Written as DNA, the CDR3 is TGTGCCAGCTCACCATCGGCAGGGGGCTACACCTTC. It codes for CASSPSAGGYTF.

In DNA form, the CDR3 reads TGTGCCAGCAGCTTGACAGGGGGCAACACCATATATTTT. It encodes CASSLTGGNTIYF. The rearrangement links TRBV5-4 to TRBJ1-3; 9 bases map to TRBD1. The CDR3 consists of 13 residues. In germline, CDR1 is SGHNT, CDR2 YYREEE (reference sequence). V lost 1 base to trimming and J lost 7 bases; unmatched junction nucleotides: 0.

The rearrangement joins TRBV7-2 to TRBJ1-1, with 8 positions matching TRBD1. Germline trimming cut 5 bases from V and 1 base from J; bases unmatched to any gene: 6. The length of the CDR3 is 15 residues. Per the germline V gene, CDR1 is SGHTA and CDR2 is FQGNSA. The CDR3 DNA reads TGTGCCAGCAGCCTTGACAGGGGTAAGAACACTGAAGCTTTCTTT. Its translation is CASSLDRGKNTEAFF.

The V call is TRBV7-3, the J call TRBJ2-3; TRBD2 agrees at 12 bases. Unmatched junction bases numbered 11, after V lost 5 bases and J lost 2 bases. CDR1 and CDR2 (germline): SGHTA, FQGTGA. The CDR3 is 18 residues long. The CDR3 loop is CASSLRQTSGRDTDTQYF. The CDR3 DNA is TGTGCCAGCAGCCTCCGACAGACTAGCGGGAGAGACACAGATACGCAGTATTTT.

The rearrangement uses TRBV5-1 and TRBJ2-3, with unresolved D. Germline V gene data show CDR1 as SGHRS and CDR2 as YFSETQ. The V end was cut by 5 bases, the J end by 4 bases, with 8 bases between. The CDR3 loop spans 12 amino acids. The CDR3, as DNA: TGCGCCAGCAGTGAGGTATCAGATACGCAGTATTTT. Amino acid sequence: CASSEVSDTQYF.

The chain employs TRBV28 and TRBJ1-1; possible D gene TRBD1, 6 bases. This CDR3 spans 15 amino acids. The germline gives CDR1 MDHEN, CDR2 SYDVKM. V dropped 3 bases and J dropped 3 bases, with 14 bases sitting between them. The CDR3 is CASSFPGAGYTEAFF. The CDR3 DNA reads TGTGCCAGCAGTTTTCCAGGGGCAGGATACACTGAAGCTTTCTTT.

This rearrangement joins TRBV11-2 to TRBJ2-2, with 11 bases lining up with TRBD2. The CDR3 extends over 16 amino acids. J was trimmed by 8 bases and V by 6 bases; bases with no gene match: 11. Germline V CDR1 and CDR2: SGHAT, FQNNGV. CDR3 sequence reads: CASRTTGTSGSGELFF. Here the CDR3 DNA reads TGTGCCAGCAGGACGACCGGGACTAGCGGCTCGGGGGAGCTGTTTTTT.

V gene TRBV10-3 combines with J gene TRBJ2-7; 8 nucleotides align to TRBD1. The germline CDR1 and CDR2 sequences are ENHRY and SYGVKD. Trimming at V came to 7 bases and at J to 5 bases, leaving 7 bases not matched to a gene. This CDR3 has 13 amino acids. The CDR3 reads CAITLDRDHEQYF. For the CDR3, the DNA is TGTGCCATCACCTTGGACAGGGACCACGAGCAGTACTTC.

V and J are TRBV10-3 and TRBJ2-3, with 8 bases lining up with TRBD2. CDR1 ENHRY and CDR2 SYGVKD come from the germline V gene. The CDR3 has 16 amino acids. V shed 0 bases and J 6 bases; nucleotides not matched to a gene: 8. As DNA, the CDR3 is TGTGCCATCAGTGAGTCGAACGGGGGGGCCGGGGATACGCAGTATTTT. Translation gives CAISESNGGAGDTQYF.

The chain combines TRBV6-2 or TRBV6-3 with TRBJ2-5, with 8 bases lining up with TRBD2. Germline V lookup: CDR1 MNHEY, CDR2 SVGEGT. The CDR3 has 16 amino acids. The junction had 7 bases not matched to a gene; V was cut back by 2 bases and J by 2 bases. CDR3 nucleotide sequence: TGTGCCAGCAGTTACCAGGTAGCGGGGATACAAGAGACCCAGTACTTC. It translates to CASSYQVAGIQETQYF.

This sequence joins TRBV7-8 and TRBJ1-1; D remains unclear. This CDR3 region has 12 residues. Trimming removed 5 bases from V and 4 bases from J, with 8 bases in between. The germline V gene encodes CDR1 SGHVS and CDR2 FQNEAQ. CDR3: CASSTVGTEAFF. The CDR3 region has the DNA TGTGCCAGCAGCACAGTGGGCACTGAAGCTTTCTTT.

This chain joins TRBV15 and TRBJ1-5; D may be TRBD1 (5 bases). The CDR3 is made up of 14 amino acids. Trimming stripped 5 bases from V and 4 bases from J, with 12 bases between. Germline V gene data show CDR1 as LNHNV and CDR2 as YYDKDF (reference sequence). CDR3 in amino acids: CATSGSGGNQPQHF. CDR3 DNA: TGTGCCACCAGCGGATCTGGGGGGAATCAGCCCCAGCATTTT.

The chain has TRBV6-5 and TRBJ1-4; 12 nucleotides match TRBD1. Germline-derived CDR1 and CDR2 are MNHEY and SVGAGI. The CDR3 is made up of 13 amino acids. With 8 bases clipped from V and 8 bases from J, the junction kept 3 bases outside the gene matches. CDR3 DNA sequence: TGTGCCAGCGGGACAGGGGGCAGGGAAAAACTGTTTTTT. This codes for CASGTGGREKLFF.

This clone was recorded once. The chain employs TRBV5-1 and TRBJ2-1; 8 bases match TRBD2. V shed 1 base and J 7 bases; nucleotides not matched to a gene: 7. The CDR3 is 15 residues long. Looked up from germline, CDR1 is SGHRS and CDR2 is YFSETQ. The DNA of the CDR3 is TGCGCCAGCAGCTTGACTAGCGGAGGGGAGAATGAGCAGTTCTTC. As protein: CASSLTSGGENEQFF.

V usage is TRBV7-2 and J usage is TRBJ2-5; perhaps TRBD2 as D (6 bases). The CDR3 is made up of 13 amino acids. V dropped 1 base and J dropped 4 bases, with 7 bases sitting between them. Germline lookup yields CDR1 SGHTA and CDR2 FQGNSA. The CDR3 protein is CASSLGGTETQYF. CDR3 coding DNA: TGTGCCAGCAGCTTAGGCGGGACAGAGACCCAGTACTTC.

Only a few counts were recorded for this clone. Other nucleotide sequences from this sample produce the same CDR3. The V and J genes are TRBV7-9 and TRBJ1-6; 7 bases align to TRBD1. V lost 3 bases and J lost 7; bases outside the gene matches: 3. The CDR3 is made up of 14 amino acids. CDR1 and CDR2 from the germline V gene are SEHNR and FQNEAQ (reference sequence). The chain's CDR3 is CASSLGQINSPLHF. The CDR3 bases are TGTGCCAGCAGCTTGGGACAGATAAATTCACCCCTCCACTTT. The full variable domain, with the rest looked up from reference TRBV7-9 and TRBJ1-6, is DTGVSQNPRHKITKRGQNVTFRCDPISEHNRLYWYRQTLGQGPEFLTYFQNEAQLEKSRLLSDRFSAERPKGSFSTLEIQRTEQGDSAMYLCASSLGQINSPLHFGNGTRLTVT.